This section outlines one TCR beta chain sequence together with its context. It has no known antigen specificity. Per-base quality was not reported, and no clone a single base away is much larger than it. The data originate from a study of blood T cells in healthy people across ages (dated by TCRdb to between 2015 and 2016). Looking at the study overall: In model experiments, roughly one uniquely barcoded TCR beta cDNA molecule per two T cells was captured by template switching. Donors of different ages were randomly distributed across sequencing lanes to avoid experimental bias. Using the same blood draw, the study looked at two additional independent replicas of 1 million unique cDNA reads for two donors, one aged 18 to 30 and the other aged 80 or older. The donors were split into four age groups: young (average 16 years), middle-aged (39), aged (more than 55) and long-lived (under 85). Age-related changes in TCR beta repertoire diversity were measured in the study by deep sequencing normalized with unique cDNA molecular identifiers. The paper as a whole reports these results and caveats: Compared with the aged group, the long-lived group had more naive CD4+ T cells, fewer expanded clones and increased TCR diversity, suggesting age selection. Bulk unsorted PBMC profiling prevented conclusive comparison of naive and antigen-experienced compartments. As age increased, observed TCR beta diversity per million T cells dropped in a roughly linear way, and a significant reduction was already evident by age roughly 40. The CMV infection status of donors was not known, potentially confounding age-related changes in expanded clonotypes. Observed TCR beta diversity correlated strongly with the percentage of naive T cells measured by flow cytometry. Estimates of total diversity from one million sequenced T cells were regarded as lower bounds and underestimates.

Library method: 5' RACE. A second PCR of about 7 to 12 cycles was run with a J-beta primer mix and a sample-barcoded 5' primer. A template-switch 5' adaptor carrying 12 random nucleotides introduced a unique molecular identifier onto each TCR beta cDNA molecule. At least 3 million CDR3-containing paired-end reads were obtained from each sample. First-strand cDNA was synthesized from all RNA with the Mint cDNA synthesis kit, primed by a TRBC-specific oligonucleotide. Following uracil-DNA glycosylase treatment, a first 18-cycle PCR with universal primers M1SS and BC2_uni_R was performed on all cDNA. As for the authors' bioinformatics: For normalization, 1 million high-quality reads were randomly selected from each sample, with every read carrying a distinct molecular identifier. Reads with shared molecular identifiers were discarded instead of being binned into consensus sequences. MiTCR, run with a Q25 quality threshold and the strictest error-elimination algorithm, handled CDR3 identification, clonotype clustering and error correction. A nonparametric unseen species model with Euler transformation was used to estimate a lower bound on total TCR beta diversity. The public reads were run again by TCRdb, first through fastp at Q25 and then through MiXCR, and only productive beta chains were kept. Here each entry gathers all rows of one CDR3 protein and keeps the most common genes and DNA. TCRdb's processing, not the authors' own work, is the source of the V and J calls. Across this sample there are around 1,900,000 distinct CDR3 sequences, with more than 35% seen only once. The ten largest clones add up to roughly 24% of the sample.

The 39 donors, aged about 6 to 95 years, were systemically healthy Caucasian individuals from Russia. Approximately 10 milliliters of peripheral blood were collected from each donor into EDTA-treated Vacutainer tubes. Ficoll-Paque density-gradient centrifugation was used to isolate PBMCs, with at least 6.5 million per sample. Total RNA, at least 6 micrograms per sample, was extracted from PBMCs with Trizol reagent. Naive CD45RAhigh/CD27high T cell percentages were measured by flow cytometry on a PBMC aliquot from every donor. From its cysteine to its phenylalanine, the CDR3 spans 13 amino acids. The sequence is cut down to CDR3 DNA, 39 bases in frame from base 1. V gives up 8 bases and J gives up 2 bases, and the segment between their germline ends measures 9 bases. The germline V gene (reference sequence) yields MNHEY for CDR1 and SMNVEV for CDR2.

Sequencing was done on a sample of blood. The sequence joins TRBV27 to TRBJ1-4, with the D gene not confidently named. The TCR was taken from a human donor in good health. The DNA is as follows: TGTGCCAGCGGGTGGGGTACTAATGAAAAACTGTTTTTT. Its protein product is CASGWGTNEKLFF.